This T cell receptor beta chain comes out of a study of graft-versus-host responses after intestinal transplantation. For the study at large: Among the recipients, all got anti-thymocyte globulin induction and then tacrolimus and steroids for about three years. Study findings and constraints: Levels of circulating GvH clones at their peak were associated with early post-transplant HvG declines. Analysis identified GvH clones in recipient marrow, with some appearing first in ileum or blood.

Germline CDR1 is MNHNS and CDR2 is SASEGT. The germline V and J ends were trimmed by 2 bases and 0 bases, with 12 bases remaining between them. This CDR3 is built from 16 residues. On this clone itself: The target antigen is unknown.

Sequencing was performed with immunoSEQ multiplex PCR; in TCRdb, only in-frame clones are kept and a portion is missing. The repertoire holds about 35,000 clones, with around 94% as singletons. This clonotype originated in a human patient who received an intestinal transplant, so some T cells may come from the graft donor. The gene calls are TRBV6-1 and TRBJ2-3; D may match TRBD1 or TRBD2 (7 bases each). Sequenced here: PBMCs, sampled 16 days after intestinal transplant. The CDR3: CASSEWGGQSTDTQYF. The CDR3 DNA reads TGTGCCAGCAGTGAATGGGGGGGACAGAGCACAGATACGCAGTATTTT.